The following is a T cell receptor beta chain sequence with its context. Its specificity is unknown. This sample is drawn from a study of shared clonotypes between healthy human individuals. Study in general: For every donor, three CD4 naive, three CD4 memory, two CD8 naive and one CD8 memory plates were used. Study findings and constraints: Rarefaction demonstrated incomplete sorted-subset sequencing despite large depth.

Germline CDR1 reads LGHNA; CDR2 reads YNFKEQ. The CDR3 consists of 17 residues. The trim removed 0 bases at V and 2 bases at J, leaving 5 bases unmatched. In the authors' methods: Junction-only sequences produced by ImmunoSEQ had no quality scores, so filtering differed. Clones were read by immunoSEQ multiplex PCR, and TCRdb kept only the in-frame ones, dropping some. From that table come the V and J calls and clone size; the DNA was used to work out D and trimming. This table has around 980,000 clones, about four fifths appearing once. This sequence was found in a man aged 18 to 35 in good health. Some clones in this sample may be carry-over from other donors' samples. The gene calls are TRBV4-2 and TRBJ2-1, with 9 bases lining up with TRBD2. What was sequenced was memory CD4+ T cells from PBMCs. Described subset: CD45RA-negative fraction. The CDR3 DNA follows: TGTGCCAGCAGCCAAGAAAGTAGCGGGAGCCCCTACAATGAGCAGTTCTTC. Its translation is CASSQESSGSPYNEQFF.